The 26 T cell receptor beta chains listed next were all sequenced from one sample in a study of blood T cell repertoires in COVID-19. Profiled with immunoSEQ multiplex PCR; TCRdb holds only in-frame clones, not every one. The data contain approximately 100,000 clones, 75% to 85% of them singletons. The material sequenced was peripheral blood. The receptors come from a human donor in a cohort sampled during active COVID-19.

This sequence joins TRBV3-1 (or the pseudogene TRBV3-2) and TRBJ1-3; tentatively, D is TRBD1 (5 bases). Germline lookup yields CDR1 LGHDT and CDR2 YNNKEL (reference sequence). The CDR3 totals 15 residues. V lost 4 bases and J 2 bases, leaving 12 bases between the germline ends. In DNA form, the CDR3 reads TGTGCCAGCAGCCGTGGCAGGGAGGCTGGAAACACCATATATTTT. Its translation is CASSRGREAGNTIYF.

The rearrangement uses TRBV25-1 and TRBJ2-1, with TRBD1 identical over 9 bases. This CDR3 comprises 14 residues. V shed 7 bases, J shed 6 bases, and the junction held 7 bases outside the gene matches. CDR1 and CDR2 from the germline V gene are MGHDK and SYGVNS. CDR3 bases: TGTGCCAGCACCCCCGGGACAGGGAGCAATGAGCAGTTCTTC. Protein: CASTPGTGSNEQFF.

This clone was detected a few times. The V and J genes are TRBV7-9 and TRBJ2-1; D ambiguous. This CDR3 region has 12 residues. Germline V gene sequence: CDR1 SEHNR, CDR2 FQNEAQ (reference sequence). V lost 5 bases, J lost 2 bases, and 4 bases lay in between. The CDR3 DNA reads as TGTGCCAGCAGCCCTACCTACAATGAGCAGTTCTTC. Amino acid sequence: CASSPTYNEQFF.

The CDR3 loop reads CASSLGSWQTYEQYF. In DNA, the CDR3 is TGTGCCAGCAGCTTAGGATCTTGGCAGACCTACGAGCAGTACTTC. V is TRBV7-8 and J is TRBJ2-7; D remains ambiguous. Trimming pared 1 base from V and 2 bases from J, leaving 12 bases between. The CDR3 sequence is 15 residues long. Germline CDR1 SGHVS, CDR2 FQNEAQ.

The gene calls are TRBV2 and TRBJ2-7; 9 bases fit TRBD1. Trimming took 6 bases from V and 7 from J; bases not matched to a gene: 13. CDR3 length: 15 amino acids. Germline V gene data show CDR1 as SNHLY and CDR2 as FYNNEI. CDR3 coding DNA: TGTGCCAGCAGCGCTCGGGGACAGGGTTACGGAGAGCAGTACTTC. As protein: CASSARGQGYGEQYF. The complete variable domain, with remaining parts taken from reference TRBV2 and TRBJ2-7, reads EPEVTQTPSHQVTQMGQEVILRCVPISNHLYFYWYRQILGQKVEFLVSFYNNEISEKSEIFDDQFSVERPDGSNFTLKIRSTKLEDSAMYFCASSARGQGYGEQYFGPGTRLTVT.

The chain joins TRBV7-8 to TRBJ2-7, with D hard to call. The germline V gene has CDR1 SGHVS and CDR2 FQNEAQ. The germline V and J ends were trimmed by 1 base and 2 bases, with 12 bases remaining between them. The CDR3 runs 15 residues. The CDR3 DNA reads TGTGCCAGCAGCTTAGGTTTGAGCCGCACCTACGAGCAGTACTTC. This sequence encodes CASSLGLSRTYEQYF.

V gene TRBV18 combines with J gene TRBJ1-3; D perhaps matches TRBD1 (6 bases). This CDR3 spans 17 amino acids. Germline values: CDR1 KGHSH, CDR2 LQKENI. V shed 3 bases and J shed 1 base, with 16 bases lying between them. The CDR3, as DNA: TGTGCCAGCTCACCCCAGGGGTCTGGGCATTCTGGAAACACCATATATTTT. Protein: CASSPQGSGHSGNTIYF.

This chain uses TRBV19 with TRBJ1-2; TRBD1 is a possible D gene (5 bases). The CDR3 contains 15 residues. With 3 bases removed from V and 3 bases from J, the gap between germline ends came to 14 bases. Per the germline V gene, CDR1 is LNHDA and CDR2 is SQIVND (reference sequence). CDR3 coding DNA: TGTGCCAGTAGTATCGGGGGGAATAAACACTATGGCTACACCTTC. This encodes CASSIGGNKHYGYTF.

The chain combines TRBV10-3 with TRBJ1-1, with TRBD1 as a possible D gene (6 bases). This CDR3 contains 12 residues. CDR1 and CDR2 from the germline V gene are ENHRY and SYGVKD. V was trimmed by 10 bases and J by 1 base, leaving 10 bases between them. CDR3 DNA sequence: TGTGCCACCTCGGGACAGAACACTGAAGCTTTCTTT. Its translation is CATSGQNTEAFF.

This clone was seen a handful of times. The V and J genes are TRBV30 and TRBJ1-3; 9 bases are a match to TRBD1. CDR3 length: 16 residues. Germline assignment: CDR1 GTSNPN and CDR2 SVGIG (reference sequence). The CDR3 sequence: CASSLQNRGLGNTIYF. In DNA form, the CDR3 reads TGTGCATCATCCCTCCAAAACAGGGGGCTAGGAAACACCATATATTTT.

This clone occurred a few times. The chain couples TRBV2 to TRBJ1-4; the D gene is possibly TRBD1 (6 bases). V lost 6 bases and J 4 bases, leaving 12 bases between the germline ends. The CDR3 loop spans 14 amino acids. CDR1 and CDR2 (germline): SNHLY, FYNNEI. CDR3 bases: TGTGCCAGCAGGACACAGGGCCTTAATGAAAAACTGTTTTTT. Translation gives CASRTQGLNEKLFF.

This clone came up once. The chain has TRBV4-3 and TRBJ2-3; TRBD2 is a possible D gene (6 bases). V gave up 1 base and J gave up 0 bases, with 8 bases separating them. This CDR3 has 15 residues. Germline CDR1 and CDR2: LGHNA and YSLEER. CDR3 loop: CASSQGGISTDTQYF. Here the CDR3 DNA reads TGCGCCAGCAGCCAAGGCGGGATCAGCACAGATACGCAGTATTTT.

Here the CDR3 reads CASSTGGHTGELFF. DNA of the CDR3: TGTGCCAGCTCGACAGGGGGCCACACCGGGGAGCTGTTTTTT. The chain uses TRBV18 and TRBJ2-2; 10 nucleotides line up with TRBD1. CDR3 size: 14 residues. The V gene end was trimmed by 6 bases and the J gene end by 3 bases; junction bases not matched to a gene: 1. Germline values: CDR1 KGHSH, CDR2 LQKENI. The complete variable domain, with remaining parts taken from reference TRBV18 and TRBJ2-2, reads NAGVMQNPRHLVRRRGQEARLRCSPMKGHSHVYWYRQLPEEGLKFMVYLQKENIIDESGMPKERFSAEFPKEGPSILRIQQVVRGDSAAYFCASSTGGHTGELFFGEGSRLTVL.

This rearrangement joins TRBV2 to TRBJ1-2; TRBD1 agrees at 9 bases. The germline gives CDR1 SNHLY, CDR2 FYNNEI. The ends lost 6 bases at V and 4 bases at J; junction bases unmatched: 9. This CDR3 spans 15 amino acids. The CDR3 DNA sequence: TGTGCCAGCAGGGGGGACAGGGAAGGAAGCTATGGCTACACCTTC. The encoded protein is CASRGDREGSYGYTF.

The chain joins TRBV6-2 or TRBV6-3 to TRBJ2-7, with D perhaps TRBD2 (6 bases). From germline, CDR1 is MNHEY and CDR2 SVGEGT. With 4 bases removed from V and 6 bases from J, the gap between germline ends came to 10 bases. The CDR3 length is 12 residues. The CDR3 coding sequence is TGTGCCAGCAGTTTTAGCGGTGGCGAGCAGTACTTC. This sequence encodes CASSFSGGEQYF.

This clone was picked up one time. This chain uses TRBV4-2 with TRBJ2-5; TRBD2 aligns across 13 bases. Trimming at V came to 0 bases and at J to 5 bases, leaving 9 bases not matched to a gene. Germline V CDR1 and CDR2: LGHNA, YNFKEQ. The length of the CDR3 is 18 residues. The chain's CDR3 is CASSQDLLTSGGLETQYF. The DNA for the CDR3 is TGTGCCAGCAGCCAAGATCTTTTGACTAGCGGGGGGCTGGAGACCCAGTACTTC.

This CDR3 is CAISDPDRVAYSYNEQFF. The CDR3 nucleotides read TGTGCCATCAGTGACCCCGACAGGGTCGCCTACTCCTACAATGAGCAGTTCTTC. The chain uses TRBV10-3 and TRBJ2-1, with 7 bases matching TRBD1. The V gene end was trimmed by 3 bases and the J gene end by 0 bases; junction bases not matched to a gene: 11. The CDR3 extends over 18 amino acids. Per germline, CDR1 ENHRY and CDR2 SYGVKD.

This sequence joins TRBV7-2 and TRBJ1-1; no reliable D call. The CDR3 consists of 14 residues. V was clipped by 4 bases and J by 5 bases, with 14 bases between them. Germline V gene lookup returns CDR1 SGHTA and CDR2 FQGNSA. This CDR3 reads CASSSDPSGTEAFF. CDR3 in DNA: TGTGCCAGCAGCTCTGACCCTAGTGGAACTGAAGCTTTCTTT.

This chain links TRBV27 with TRBJ2-7, with D possibly being TRBD1 (6 bases). V lost 0 bases and J 3 bases, leaving 9 bases between the germline ends. The CDR3 totals 14 residues. The germline V gene encodes CDR1 MNHEY and CDR2 SMNVEV (reference sequence). The DNA of the CDR3 is TGTGCCAGCAGTTTATCGCCACAGGGCTACGAGCAGTACTTC. It codes for CASSLSPQGYEQYF.

V usage is TRBV28 and J usage is TRBJ1-2, with a possible D match to TRBD1 (6 bases). The germline V gene encodes CDR1 MDHEN and CDR2 SYDVKM. The germline V and J ends were trimmed by 7 bases and 5 bases, with 14 bases remaining between them. The CDR3 totals 13 residues. CDR3 sequence reads: CASKVTGVYGYTF. The DNA of the CDR3 is TGTGCCAGCAAGGTGACAGGTGTATATGGCTACACCTTC.

The V call is TRBV28, the J call TRBJ2-7; unclear D gene. Germline assignment: CDR1 MDHEN and CDR2 SYDVKM. This CDR3 contains 13 residues. V was cut by 4 bases and J by 6 bases, with 13 bases left in between. Here the CDR3 reads CASSSPWQSEQYF. Written as DNA, the CDR3 is TGTGCCAGCAGTTCCCCTTGGCAGTCCGAGCAGTACTTC.

The CDR3 protein is CASSSSQPQETQYF. In DNA form, the CDR3 reads TGTGCCAGCAGCAGTAGCCAACCCCAAGAGACCCAGTACTTC. This chain connects TRBV25-1 to TRBJ2-5; D is unresolved. The CDR3 totals 14 residues. The germline CDR1 and CDR2 sequences are MGHDK and SYGVNS. Trimming took 6 bases from V and 1 from J, leaving 12 bases between them. Full variable domain (rest looked up from reference TRBV25-1 and TRBJ2-5): EADIYQTPRYLVIGTGKKITLECSQTMGHDKMYWYQQDPGMELHLIHYSYGVNSTEKGDLSSESTVSRIRTEHFPLTLESARPSHTSQYLCASSSSQPQETQYFGPGTRLLVL.

This rearrangement joins TRBV7-2 to TRBJ2-7, with 9 bases lining up with TRBD1. Germline V gene data show CDR1 as SGHTA and CDR2 as FQGNSA. The trim removed 5 bases at V and 6 bases at J, leaving 11 bases unmatched. CDR3 length: 15 residues. The CDR3 protein is CASSPPGTGSSEQYF. CDR3 coding DNA: TGTGCCAGCAGCCCCCCCGGGACAGGGAGCTCCGAGCAGTACTTC. The variable domain in full, completed from reference TRBV7-2 and TRBJ2-7, reads GAGVSQSPSNKVTEKGKDVELRCDPISGHTALYWYRQSLGQGLEFLIYFQGNSAPDKSGLPSDRFSAERTGGSVSTLTIQRTQQEDSAVYLCASSPPGTGSSEQYFGPGTRLTVT.

The rearrangement links TRBV15 to TRBJ2-7; no clear D gene. The CDR3 consists of 12 residues. V was shortened by 0 bases and J by 4 bases, with 4 bases between the two germline ends. Germline-derived CDR1 and CDR2 are LNHNV and YYDKDF (reference sequence). For the CDR3, the DNA is TGTGCCACCAGCAGAGAACATTACGAGCAGTACTTC. The encoded protein is CATSREHYEQYF.

The chain has TRBV30 and TRBJ2-1; perhaps TRBD1 as D (6 bases). CDR1 is GTSNPN, CDR2 SVGIG, per germline (reference sequence). This CDR3 is built from 12 residues. V was clipped by 3 bases and J by 9 bases, with 12 bases between them. The CDR3 loop is CAWRGRGLEQFF. As DNA, the CDR3 is TGTGCCTGGAGGGGCAGGGGTCTTGAGCAGTTCTTC. Looking up the rest from reference TRBV30 and TRBJ2-1 gives the full variable domain: SQTIHQWPATLVQPVGSPLSLECTVEGTSNPNLYWYRQAAGRGLQLLFYSVGIGQISSEVPQNLSASRPQDRQFILSSKKLLLSDSGFYLCAWRGRGLEQFFGPGTRLTVL.

This clone was counted between two and nine times. This rearrangement joins TRBV30 to TRBJ1-5; tentative D call: TRBD1 (6 bases). The germline CDR1 and CDR2 sequences are GTSNPN and SVGIG (reference sequence). The CDR3 loop spans 14 amino acids. Deletions cut 4 bases from V and 5 bases from J, with 15 bases between. As DNA, the CDR3 is TGTGCCTGGACGGAACAGGGAAGTTATCAGCCCCAGCATTTT. It codes for CAWTEQGSYQPQHF.